The clone carrying this TCR beta chain has a count of ten or more. Its cognate antigen is unknown. This sample stems from a study of CD8 T cells in ankylosing spondylitis. Study conclusions and caveats: Significant enrichment of disease-linked clones was reported in matched ankylosing spondylitis synovial fluid. Reactive arthritis synovial fluid and blood previously showed some of these motif variants. Made up of eight or nine highly homologous variants, a TCR beta motif appeared characteristic of ankylosing spondylitis blood.

Preparation of TCR beta libraries was done by quantitative 5'-RACE with molecular barcodes. TCRdb passed the 5' RACE reads through MiXCR, listing each CDR3 protein once. The sample holds 200,000 to 250,000 distinct CDR3 sequences; roughly a tenth are singletons and the top ten take 21%. The sequencing sample was made of blood, either unsorted or a sorted T cell fraction (not recorded which). The source is a male donor with ankylosing spondylitis or in good health (not recorded which).

Written as DNA, the CDR3 is TGCGCCAGCAGCTTGGACGGCAATCAGCCCCAGCATTTT. Amino acids: CASSLDGNQPQHF. This chain connects TRBV5-1 to TRBJ1-5; D unclear. The germline V gene has CDR1 SGHRS and CDR2 YFSETQ. There are 13 residues in the CDR3. V shed 0 bases and J shed 2 bases, with 3 bases lying between them.